These T cell receptor beta chains were read from a single sample in a study of blood T cells in healthy people across ages. TCRdb passed the 5' RACE reads through MiXCR, listing each CDR3 protein once. This sample yields some 760,000 distinct CDR3 sequences, of which 20% to 30% are seen a single time; roughly a tenth belongs to the top ten. These records were also assigned to another study, of T cells of mothers and their children.

Sequences were obtained from blood. The receptors shown here come from a boy aged 5-17 years in good health. Both conserved end residues are part of each CDR3. D genes are given only for firm matches. Some rows have no size entry. The others give once, few or many, or a class for an expanded clone.

TRBJ2-2 | NA | TRBV4-1 | 16 | NA | CASSPHYGLSTGELFF | TGCGCCAGCAGCCCCCACTATGGCCTGTCCACCGGGGAGCTGTTTTTT
TRBJ2-7 | few | TRBV5-1 | 16 | TRBD1 | CASSFLPGTGSYEQYF | TGCGCCAGCAGCTTTTTACCCGGGACAGGGTCCTACGAGCAGTACTTC
TRBJ2-5 | NA | TRBV4-3 | 16 | NA | CASSQERGLTIGTQYF | TGCGCCAGCAGCCAAGAACGGGGGCTTACAATCGGGACCCAGTACTTC
TRBJ1-5 | NA | TRBV6-6 | 16 | NA | CATQQGRLASNQPQHF | TGTGCCACCCAACAGGGTCGTCTAGCTTCAAATCAGCCCCAGCATTTT
TRBJ1-3 | few | TRBV6-5 | 17 | NA | CASSYSAGTSSGNTIYF | TGTGCCAGCAGTTACTCTGCGGGGACTAGCTCTGGAAACACCATATATTTT
TRBJ1-1 | NA | TRBV10-3 | 12 | NA | CAIADMNTEAFF | TGTGCCATCGCAGACATGAACACTGAAGCTTTCTTT
TRBJ2-5 | few | TRBV10-1 | 13 | NA | CASGVGWTETQYF | TGCGCCAGTGGAGTGGGGTGGACGGAGACCCAGTACTTC
TRBJ2-5 | NA | TRBV24-1 | 12 | NA | CATNFCQETQYF | TGTGCCACCAACTTCTGCCAAGAGACCCAGTACTTC
TRBJ1-4 | NA | TRBV15 | 14 | NA | CATSRTGVNEKLFF | TGTGCCACCAGCAGAACCGGGGTCAATGAAAAACTGTTTTTT
TRBJ1-1 | NA | TRBV12-3/TRBV12-4 | 14 | TRBD1 | CASSWGQGITEAFF | TGTGCCAGCAGTTGGGGACAGGGTATTACTGAAGCTTTCTTT
TRBJ2-1 | NA | TRBV4-2 | 14 | TRBD2 | CASSQDGRENEQFF | TGTGCCAGCAGCCAAGATGGGCGGGAGAATGAGCAGTTCTTC
TRBJ2-3 | NA | TRBV13 | 14 | NA | CASSFRGYTDTQYF | TGTGCCAGCAGCTTCAGGGGCTACACAGATACGCAGTATTTT
TRBJ1-4 | NA | TRBV29-1 | 12 | NA | CSALSGGRKLFF | TGCAGCGCACTCTCCGGGGGGAGAAAACTGTTTTTT
TRBJ2-4 | NA | TRBV7-8 | 16 | NA | CASSQIGYLAKNIQYF | TGTGCCAGCAGCCAAATTGGATACCTAGCCAAAAACATTCAGTACTTC
TRBJ2-3 | few | TRBV18 | 17 | NA | CASSPNGGRGSTDTQYF | TGTGCCAGCTCACCAAACGGGGGCCGAGGTAGCACAGATACGCAGTATTTT
TRBJ1-4 | NA | TRBV5-6 | 16 | TRBD1 | CASRQRRTGGGEKLFF | TGTGCCAGCAGGCAAAGAAGGACAGGGGGGGGTGAAAAACTGTTTTTT
TRBJ2-7 | few | TRBV12-3/TRBV12-4 | 16 | TRBD2 | CASSHPRGLAAYEQYF | TGTGCCAGCAGCCACCCCCGTGGACTAGCTGCCTACGAGCAGTACTTC
TRBJ2-1 | NA | TRBV7-9 | 10 | NA | CASTPEEQFF | TGTGCCAGCACCCCAGAGGAGCAGTTCTTC
TRBJ2-7 | NA | TRBV29-1 | 14 | TRBD1 | CSVSTGQGTAEQYF | TGCAGCGTTTCCACGGGACAGGGTACGGCCGAGCAGTACTTC
TRBJ2-5 | NA | TRBV5-1 | 12 | NA | CATRDGQETQYF | TGCGCCACCCGGGACGGCCAAGAGACCCAGTACTTC
TRBJ2-7 | NA | TRBV20-1 | 14 | NA | CSATVGPTIYEQYF | TGCAGTGCCACTGTCGGCCCAACGATTTACGAGCAGTACTTC
TRBJ2-7 | few | TRBV10-3 | 14 | NA | CASLDDTSSYEQYF | TGTGCCTCTCTGGACGACACCTCCTCCTACGAGCAGTACTTC
TRBJ2-7 | NA | TRBV3-1 | 16 | TRBD2 | CASSLASGSLSYEQYF | TGTGCCAGCAGCCTGGCTAGCGGGAGCCTCTCCTACGAGCAGTACTTC
TRBJ2-7 | NA | TRBV24-1 | 15 | NA | CATSDGPTGAYEQYF | TGTGCCACCAGTGATGGCCCTACGGGAGCCTACGAGCAGTACTTC
TRBJ2-3 | few | TRBV28 | 12 | NA | CASSLTSDTQYF | TGTGCCAGCAGTTTGACTAGTGATACGCAGTATTTT
TRBJ1-6 | NA | TRBV7-6 | 19 | NA | CASSPRLGGLSSYNSPLHF | TGTGCCAGCAGCCCACGTTTGGGGGGCCTCAGCTCCTATAATTCACCCCTCCACTTT
TRBJ2-7 | few | TRBV7-7 | 14 | TRBD1 | CASSTGQGSYEQYF | TGTGCTAGCAGCACAGGACAGGGCTCCTACGAGCAGTACTTC
TRBJ1-3 | NA | TRBV4-3 | 15 | NA | CASSPRSEVQDTIYF | TGCGCCAGCAGCCCAAGATCCGAGGTCCAGGACACCATATATTTT
TRBJ2-7 | NA | TRBV10-3 | 15 | NA | CAISESVAGGYEQYF | TGTGCCATCAGTGAGTCGGTCGCGGGCGGCTACGAGCAGTACTTC
TRBJ2-2 | few | TRBV7-2 | 17 | NA | CASTPRGGGRGTGELFF | TGTGCCAGCACACCAAGGGGGGGCGGGAGAGGCACCGGGGAGCTGTTTTTT
TRBJ2-1 | NA | TRBV9 | 15 | TRBD1 | CASTSGTAVYDEQFF | TGTGCCAGCACCTCCGGGACAGCCGTTTACGATGAGCAGTTCTTC
TRBJ2-7 | NA | TRBV27 | 14 | NA | CASRRTPLEYEQYF | TGTGCCAGCAGGCGGACACCGTTAGAGTACGAGCAGTACTTC
TRBJ2-1 | few | TRBV29-1 | 15 | NA | CSVEEAGSGWNEQFF | TGCAGCGTTGAAGAGGCGGGCTCAGGGTGGAATGAGCAGTTCTTC
TRBJ2-1 | NA | TRBV7-8 | 15 | NA | CASSLVSDRDNEQFF | TGTGCCAGCAGCTTAGTGAGCGATCGGGACAATGAGCAGTTCTTC
TRBJ2-5 | few | TRBV21-1 | 15 | NA | CASGTGGKKKETQYF | TGTGCCAGCGGGACAGGGGGGAAGAAAAAAGAGACCCAGTACTTC
TRBJ2-3 | NA | TRBV12-3/TRBV12-4 | 14 | NA | CASSDRESADTQYF | TGTGCCAGCAGTGACAGAGAAAGCGCAGATACGCAGTATTTT